This T cell receptor beta chain was sequenced for a study of beta chain features in type 1 diabetes (dated by TCRdb to the late 2010s). Study-level background: Mean age, gender distribution, total cell number and subset yield were not different between patients and healthy donors. The study compared the TCRB repertoires of sorted circulating CD4+ T cell subsets in recently diagnosed type 1 diabetes patients with those in matched healthy donors. Regulatory and stem cell-like memory subsets were obtained from only 8 patients and roughly 8 healthy donors, while naive and central memory subsets were obtained from all 28 donors. A total of roughly 98,000,000 sorted cells were examined across all samples, and RNA yield correlated strongly with the number of cells per subset.

Study-wide conclusions, independent of this receptor: At VDJ recombination sites, patients with type 1 diabetes made fewer insertions and deleted more nucleotides, a pattern implying thymic rearrangement abnormalities. Naive, central memory and regulatory TCRB repertoires appeared to be more similar among patients than among healthy donors. Shorter templates might have been favored by PCR, but patient and control samples were amplified and corrected together, so both groups would have been affected equally by any skew. Type 1 diabetes patients showed a moderate but significant shortening of TCRB CDR3 length in all four CD4+ subsets. Because cDNA was sequenced instead of genomic DNA, highly expressing activated cells could be over-represented, though the groups showed no difference in activation or CD3 levels. Because small numbers of individuals were included in the HLA sub-analyses, any influence of HLA type on TCRB rearrangement was left unresolved.

The entire isolated RNA was reverse transcribed using the High Capacity cDNA Reverse Transcription Kit, and thus expressed TCRB transcripts were sequenced. Deep immunoSEQ sequencing was applied to naive, central memory and regulatory T cell samples, giving an average of roughly 3.3 million total reads per sample. After sorted cells were lysed in RLT buffer, RNA was extracted with DNase-treated RNeasy Micro or Mini kits, with the choice depending on cell number. Each cell subset was processed separately to prevent cross-contamination, with patient and healthy donor samples processed together. TCRB sequences were amplified from cDNA with the immunoSEQ multiplex PCR, producing 87-bp fragments spanning the CDR3 region. Sequencing of the amplicons was done on the Illumina HiSeq platform. Processing in the source paper ran as follows. Synthetic template baselines were used to correct PCR bias computationally, reads within Hamming distance 2 were collapsed, and singletons that could not be merged were discarded. Reads were aligned to IMGT to assign V, D and J genes, CDR3 length, and insertions or deletions at six rearrangement sites. Within each subset, clonotype counts were normalized to sorted cell number, after which true diversity and Gini coefficients were computed with the tcR R package. The overlap coefficient, calculated on TCRB nucleotide sequences, was used to quantify repertoire sharing. TCRdb retrieved this table from immuneACCESS and kept in-frame rearrangements only. Not all clones are present; in checked studies, unresolved V genes account for under half, and no reason is known for the remainder. V and J calls plus clone size are reproduced from that table; the DNA served to infer D and trimming. This sample holds roughly 290,000 clones; 8% were observed only once. In total, the top ten clones hold more than 0.8% of the sample.

Between the V and J ends, shortened by 2 bases and 5 bases respectively, the junction contains 3 bases. As encoded in the germline V gene, CDR1 is SGHVS while CDR2 is FQNEAQ. The CDR3 runs 11 amino acids, cysteine and phenylalanine included. Here the CDR3 DNA is all that survives: 33 bases in frame from base 1. Each donor gave one peripheral blood draw, roughly 0.12 L on average, collected into heparinised tubes. A BD FACSAria II and a panel including CD45RO, CCR7, CD25, CD127, CD95 and CD27 were used to sort naive, central memory, regulatory and stem cell-like memory CD4+ T cells. Purity was above 95% for every sorted population. Right away, PBMCs were isolated by Lymphoprep density gradient centrifugation and were stained directly, with no culture step. To minimize batch effects, samples were stained and sorted in pairs, one healthy donor with one patient per experiment. A remark on this clone: Its binding antigen is unknown. A much more abundant neighbour one base away suggests this may be a read error.

The chain was built from TRBV7-8 and TRBJ2-5, with the D segment identity uncertain. The sequencing input was central memory CD4+ T cells from blood. The TCR sequence derives from a woman aged 18 to 35 in good health. The nucleotide sequence is given as TGTGCCAGCAGCTTAATGGAGACCCAGTACTTC. This encodes CASSLMETQYF.